The present T cell receptor beta chain was sequenced within a study of beta chain features in type 1 diabetes. Study in general: Age and gender were similar between patients and healthy donors, as were cell yields.

Of the isolated RNA, all was reverse transcribed, and so the sequenced material was expressed TCRB transcripts. It was found that naive, central memory and regulatory T cell samples averaged about 3.57 million reads. Only in-frame clones appear in the TCRdb table, and some are missing; sequencing was by immunoSEQ multiplex PCR. Among under 450,000 clones listed, approximately 15% were seen once. Overall study findings and caveats: The study found moderately but significantly shorter TCRB CDR3s in all four CD4+ subsets of Type 1 diabetes patients. Patients' naive, central memory and Treg TCRB repertoires seemed closer to one another than those of healthy donors.

Germline loops: CDR1 SQVTM, CDR2 ANQGSEA. This CDR3 is built from 17 residues. Trimming stripped 2 bases from V and 0 bases from J, with 14 bases between. In this sample, this clone turned up many times. What it binds is unknown. Sequencing input: naive CD4+ T cells from blood. This chain joins TRBV29-1 and TRBJ2-6, with a weak D call TRBD2 (6 bases). The TCR comes from a young man in good health. The CDR3: CSVESGQDYSGANVLTF. The CDR3 DNA is TGCAGCGTTGAATCCGGGCAGGACTACTCTGGGGCCAACGTCCTGACTTTC.